Following are 8 T cell receptor beta chains from one sample sequenced in a study of T-cell memory formation after mild COVID-19. TCRdb recomputed calls from the 5' RACE reads with MiXCR, one row per CDR3 protein. This table holds fewer than 700,000 distinct CDR3 sequences, roughly 22% found once. The material sequenced was PBMCs or a T cell subset sorted from them (not recorded which). Receptors originate from an adult woman who had mild COVID-19 (a few samples of this study predate the infection). Cell type and time point are not known.

There are a few counts of this clonotype. The V and J genes are TRBV29-1 and TRBJ2-5, with 8 nucleotides matching TRBD1. V lost 3 bases, J lost 5 bases, and 14 bases stayed unmatched. Per germline, CDR1 SQVTM and CDR2 ANQGSEA. The CDR3 totals 16 residues. The CDR3 DNA follows: TGCAGCGTTGACGAACCGAGGGGCAGGGGGCAGGAGACCCAGTACTTC. Protein product: CSVDEPRGRGQETQYF.

The J gene is TRBJ2-1, the V gene TRBV7-2; TRBD1 matches 9 bases. Germline V gene sequence: CDR1 SGHTA, CDR2 FQGNSA. The CDR3 runs to 15 residues. Unmatched junction bases numbered 3, after V lost 4 bases and J lost 2 bases. The CDR3 loop reads CASSSTGGTYNEQFF. Here the CDR3 DNA reads TGTGCCAGCAGCTCCACAGGGGGCACCTACAATGAGCAGTTCTTC. The whole variable domain, filled in from reference TRBV7-2 and TRBJ2-1, reads GAGVSQSPSNKVTEKGKDVELRCDPISGHTALYWYRQSLGQGLEFLIYFQGNSAPDKSGLPSDRFSAERTGGSVSTLTIQRTQQEDSAVYLCASSSTGGTYNEQFFGPGTRLTVL.

J is TRBJ2-7 and V is TRBV18, with TRBD1 identical over 8 bases. The junction had 8 bases not matched to a gene; V was cut back by 4 bases and J by 3 bases. The CDR3 runs 15 residues. CDR1 and CDR2 from the germline V gene are KGHSH and LQKENI. The CDR3 is CASSLTGAERYEQYF. CDR3 bases: TGTGCCAGCTCACTGACAGGGGCCGAGCGCTACGAGCAGTACTTC.

This clonotype was picked up a small number of times. CDR3 sequence (DNA): TGTGCCAGCAGCCCCGGACGGAGGGGCACTGAAGCTTTCTTT. Translated: CASSPGRRGTEAFF. The chain recombines TRBV7-9 with TRBJ1-1, with a tentative D call TRBD1 (5 bases). V was pared by 5 bases and J by 4 bases, with 14 bases between. CDR3 length: 14 amino acids. The germline V gene has CDR1 SEHNR and CDR2 FQNEAQ (reference sequence).

This clonotype was counted a few times. The chain has TRBV6-5 and TRBJ2-5; 9 nucleotides line up with TRBD1. Per germline, CDR1 MNHEY and CDR2 SVGAGI. V lost 4 bases, J lost 6 bases, and 9 bases stayed unmatched. This CDR3 is built from 15 residues. CDR3 nucleotides: TGTGCCAGCAGTTCAGCACAGGGGGCTGGGAAGACCCAGTACTTC. Translating gives CASSSAQGAGKTQYF.

This clonotype was counted a few times. The V and J genes are TRBV14 and TRBJ1-3; a weak D match, TRBD1 (5 bases). From germline, CDR1 is SGHDN and CDR2 FVKESK. V lost 0 bases and J 0 bases, leaving 12 bases between the germline ends. The CDR3 is 17 residues long. The CDR3 protein is CASSQDLIRASGNTIYF. The DNA of the CDR3 is TGTGCCAGCAGCCAAGATCTAATCAGGGCCTCTGGAAACACCATATATTTT.

A few counts support this clonotype. CDR3: CASSISGNYNEQFF. The DNA of the CDR3 is TGTGCCAGCAGTATAAGCGGGAATTACAATGAGCAGTTCTTC. This chain uses TRBV12-3 or TRBV12-4 with TRBJ2-1; 7 positions match TRBD2. The CDR3 has 14 amino acids. V trimming: 5 bases; J trimming: 4 bases; junction bases outside the gene matches: 5.

This clonotype was found a few times. The chain couples TRBV12-3 or TRBV12-4 to TRBJ2-7; the D gene is possibly TRBD1 (5 bases). The CDR3 has 16 amino acids. The germline V and J ends were trimmed by 2 bases and 6 bases, with 20 bases remaining between them. The chain's CDR3 is CASSLLAAGYIGEQYF. The CDR3 DNA follows: TGTGCCAGCAGTTTACTTGCCGCAGGGTACATCGGCGAGCAGTACTTC.